This T cell receptor beta chain was captured by sequencing in a study of blood T cell repertoires in COVID-19. This CDR3 is built from 14 residues. V shed 1 base and J 11 bases; nucleotides not matched to a gene: 2. From germline, CDR1 is SNHLY and CDR2 FYNNEI. Sequencing was performed with immunoSEQ multiplex PCR; in TCRdb, only in-frame clones are kept and a portion is missing. The table includes 200,000 to 250,000 clones, 88% detected once. This receptor was identified in a woman in her sixties or seventies with acute or convalescent COVID-19. The gene calls are TRBV2 and TRBJ1-6, with 10 bases aligning to TRBD1. Sample: peripheral blood. The CDR3, as DNA: TGTGCCAGCAGTGAAGGACAGGGGGCTACACCCCTCCACTTT. Protein: CASSEGQGATPLHF.